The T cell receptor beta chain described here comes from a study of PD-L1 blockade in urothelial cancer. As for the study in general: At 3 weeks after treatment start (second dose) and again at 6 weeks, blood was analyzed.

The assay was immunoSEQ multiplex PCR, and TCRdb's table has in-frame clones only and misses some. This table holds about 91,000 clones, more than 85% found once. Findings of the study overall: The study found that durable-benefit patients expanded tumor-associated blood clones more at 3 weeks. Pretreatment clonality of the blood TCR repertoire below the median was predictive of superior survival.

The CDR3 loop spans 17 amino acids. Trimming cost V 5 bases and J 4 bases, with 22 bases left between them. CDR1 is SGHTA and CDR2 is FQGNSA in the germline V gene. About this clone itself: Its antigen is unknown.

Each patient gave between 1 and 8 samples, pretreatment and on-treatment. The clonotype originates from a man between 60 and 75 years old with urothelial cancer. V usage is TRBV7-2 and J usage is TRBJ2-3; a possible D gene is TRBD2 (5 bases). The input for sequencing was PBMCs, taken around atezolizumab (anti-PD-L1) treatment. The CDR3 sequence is CASSPSRAGLGSDTQYF. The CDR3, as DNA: TGTGCCAGCAGCCCCTCCCGCGCGGGTTTGGGATCAGATACGCAGTATTTT.